This T cell receptor (beta chain) was observed in a study of T cells in Graves' hyperthyroidism and ophthalmopathy (dated by TCRdb to the late 2010s). As for the study more broadly: Peripheral blood samples were taken at initial diagnosis, before any treatment was given. Once sampling was done, hyperthyroidism patients were given methimazole at a starting dose of 30 mg daily, whereas ophthalmopathy patients were given high-dose intravenous methylprednisolone. The paper reports TCR Vbeta CDR3 sequencing of some 140 peripheral blood samples: fewer than 50 ophthalmopathy, some 80 hyperthyroidism and around 17 progressor patients. Prospective prediction of ophthalmopathy was tested in an independent validation cohort of 18 to 20 hyperthyroidism patients and 15 to 17 patients who later progressed to ophthalmopathy. TCR V-J signatures able to tell the groups apart were searched for in a discovery cohort of approximately 95 patients, of whom about 40 had Graves' ophthalmopathy and about 60 had stable Graves' hyperthyroidism. In more than five Graves' hyperthyroidism patients, the study also compared T-cell repertoires from thyroid tissue with T-cell repertoires from blood. The approximately 100 discovery patients were randomly divided into training and test sets at a 7:3 ratio.

Overall study results and their limits: Blood samples also contained most of the expanded thyroid clonotypes (frequency above 0.001), which suggests that blood repertoires may reflect thyroid immune responses. Sample size was not statistically predetermined, and investigators were not blinded to group allocation. Ophthalmopathy was separated from stable hyperthyroidism by a 13 V-J signature model, with approximately 85% sensitivity and 81% to 83% specificity obtained in cross-validation and 80%/75% obtained in testing. In validation, the model predicted progression to ophthalmopathy with 55% to 71% sensitivity and around 72% specificity, a median of about six months before onset.

To note about this clonotype: Its antigen is not yet known. No per-base quality is available; no much larger clone lies one base away.

The V end gives up 4 bases and the J end 7 bases, leaving 1 base in the junction not matched to a gene. From its cysteine to its phenylalanine, the CDR3 spans 13 amino acids. Here the CDR3 DNA is all that survives: 39 bases in frame from base 1. Via the germline V gene, CDR1 is ENHRY and CDR2 SYGVKD. Graves' hyperthyroidism was defined as stable when no progression to ophthalmopathy occurred over 18 months of follow-up. Hyperthyroidism patients were aged 18 to 65 years and newly diagnosed, with disease duration of less than 2 months. The study excluded patients with uncontrolled infections, other autoimmune diseases, pregnancy or lactation. Diagnoses were based on clinical symptoms, serum thyroxine and TRAb, thyroid ultrasound and orbital computed tomography. PBMCs were isolated from approximately 10 ml of fresh peripheral blood by Ficoll-Paque density gradient centrifugation. Total RNA was extracted using Trizol reagent, and RNA quality was assessed on an Agilent 2100 Bioanalyzer.

The TCR beta CDR3 regions were amplified from RNA transcripts. The first round of RT-PCR for the TCR CDR3 was performed with the HTBI primer set and the Qiagen OneStep RT-PCR kit. The libraries were constructed in a second round of multiplex PCR and then size-selected and purified. Libraries were sequenced paired-end with 100 bp reads on an Illumina HiSeq2000. As for how the authors treated the data: Raw data were processed with SOAPnuke, discarding reads with adapters, uncalled bases, mean Phred below 15, or no exact constant-primer or identifier match. COPE v1.2.5 was used to merge high-quality paired reads, and clonotypes were defined as unique nucleotide sequences. Clonotypes were aligned to IMGT TRBV, TRBD and TRBJ reference segments using MiTCR v1.1. Analysis was restricted to V-J combinations with a frequency above 0.0001, which covered about 99% of repertoires. The TCS score was defined as F50 (clonal expansion) divided by E x V (chaos), with BLOSUM62-based TCRdist calculated between CDR3 peptides within each V-J. Welch's t-statistics and random forest reduced 500 to 550 V-J features to fewer than 15, which were used in a naive Bayes classifier (R e1071). The public reads were reanalyzed by TCRdb: fastp trimming at Q25, MiXCR alignment, in-frame beta chains only. Identical CDR3 protein sequences are pooled into one entry, listed with their most common genes and DNA. TCRdb's processing, not the authors' own work, is the source of the V and J calls. The sample profile shows 300,000 to 500,000 distinct CDR3 sequences; approximately 15% of them were found once. Jointly, the top ten make up approximately 32% of the sample.

The sample comprised blood. The chain employs TRBV10-3 and TRBJ1-4, with 9 bases in between that match TRBD1. This receptor was taken from a woman younger than 45 with Graves' hyperthyroidism. CDR3 protein: CAISGGQGEKLFF. The nucleotide sequence reads TGTGCCATCAGTGGGGGACAGGGTGAAAAACTGTTTTTT.